This T cell receptor beta chain is drawn from a study of T cell responses to AZD1222 COVID-19 vaccine. Study findings and constraints: No repertoire was sampled before or during the peak T cell response, only after it. It was only a handful of AZD1222 recipients who were seropositive at baseline. White British donors predominated, females outnumbered males, and clonal diversity was possibly underestimated.

CDR3 length: 13 residues. V gave up 3 bases and J gave up 4 bases; unmatched junction bases: 2. This clone was seen just once. Its antigen is not known. Sequencing used immunoSEQ multiplex PCR; TCRdb keeps in-frame clones, though not all of them. The repertoire holds over 150,000 clones, with about 85% as singletons. Specimen: peripheral blood, collected on day 0 of AZD1222 vaccination. This chain uses TRBV12-3 or TRBV12-4 with TRBJ1-1; 7 nucleotides agree with TRBD1. The receptor comes from an adult in good health. CDR3 sequence reads: CASSLQGVTEAFF. DNA of the CDR3: TGTGCCAGCAGTTTGCAGGGGGTCACTGAAGCTTTCTTT.